The clone carrying this T cell receptor (beta chain) was counted only a few times. Its cognate antigen is unknown. The data stem from a study of blood T cells in healthy people across ages. General study findings and limits: Diversity was higher, and naive CD4+ cells more numerous, in long-lived donors than in aged donors.

The authors ran a second PCR of roughly 7 to 11 cycles using a sample-barcoded 5' primer and a J-beta primer mix. Each cDNA molecule, via a template-switch adaptor with 12 random nucleotides, was tagged. TCRdb re-analysed the 5' RACE reads in MiXCR, keeping a single row per CDR3 protein. The table lists 1 million or so distinct CDR3 sequences, less than 25% of them singletons. The germline V gene encodes CDR1 MGHRA and CDR2 YSYEKL. The CDR3 covers 17 residues. These same records also appear under a second study, on T cells of mothers and their children. This second report adds: Amplification in the second PCR used the M1S primer, which added sample barcodes and 2-4 random nucleotides.

Sequences were obtained from blood. The TCR comes from a girl aged 2 to 10 in good health. The genes are TRBV4-1 and TRBJ2-5; possibly TRBD2 for D (7 bases). The J call may not be correct, given that the DNA end is closer to TRBJ2-1. As DNA, the CDR3 is TGCGCCAGCAGCCAAGGAGCTAGCGGAGGGGGGTACAATGAGCAGTTCTTC. Translation gives CASSQGASGGGYNEQFF.